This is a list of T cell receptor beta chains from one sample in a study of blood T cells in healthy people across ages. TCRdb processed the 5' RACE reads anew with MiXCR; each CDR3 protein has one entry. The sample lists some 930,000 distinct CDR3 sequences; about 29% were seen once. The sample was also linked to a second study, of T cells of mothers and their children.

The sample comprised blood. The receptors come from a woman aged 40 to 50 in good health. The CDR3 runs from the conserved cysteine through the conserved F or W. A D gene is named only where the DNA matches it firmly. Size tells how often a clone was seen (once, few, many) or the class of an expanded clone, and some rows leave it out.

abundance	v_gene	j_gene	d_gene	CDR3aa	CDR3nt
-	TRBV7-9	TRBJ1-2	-	CASSSTMTDNYGYTF	TGTGCCAGCAGCTCCACTATGACAGACAACTATGGCTACACCTTC
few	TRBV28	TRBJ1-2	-	CASSRRDYGYTF	TGTGCCAGCAGTCGTCGGGACTATGGCTACACCTTC
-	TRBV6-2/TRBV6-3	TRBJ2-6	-	CASSPGHSGANVLTF	TGTGCCAGCAGCCCGGGACACTCTGGGGCCAACGTCCTGACTTTC
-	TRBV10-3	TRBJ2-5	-	CAISARTEETQYF	TGTGCCATCAGTGCTCGGACCGAAGAGACCCAGTACTTC
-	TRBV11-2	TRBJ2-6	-	CASSPLEGPSSGANVLTF	TGTGCCAGCAGCCCTCTAGAGGGGCCGAGCTCTGGGGCCAACGTCCTGACTTTC
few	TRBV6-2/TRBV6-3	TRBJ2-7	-	CASSYSNRFEQYF	TGTGCCAGCAGTTACTCGAATAGATTCGAGCAGTACTTC
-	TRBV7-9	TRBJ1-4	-	CASSARDGPMGGEKLFF	TGTGCCAGCAGCGCCCGGGACGGACCCATGGGCGGTGAAAAACTGTTTTTT
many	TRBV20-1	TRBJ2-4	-	CSAPDPSLAKNIQYF	TGCAGTGCCCCGGATCCGTCCTTAGCCAAAAACATTCAGTACTTC
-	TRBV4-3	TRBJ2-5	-	CASSQDMVGPQYF	TGCGCCAGCAGCCAAGATATGGTAGGCCCTCAGTACTTC
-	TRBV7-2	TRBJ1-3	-	CASSLGFGNTLGNTIYF	TGTGCCAGCAGCTTAGGATTCGGAAATACTCTTGGAAACACCATATATTTT
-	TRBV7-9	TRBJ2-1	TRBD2	CASSFSTSGEQFF	TGTGCCAGCAGCTTTTCGACTAGCGGGGAGCAGTTCTTC
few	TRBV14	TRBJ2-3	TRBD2	CASSQTAGADTQYF	TGTGCCAGCAGCCAGACGGCGGGAGCAGATACGCAGTATTTT
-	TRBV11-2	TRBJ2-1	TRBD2	CASSQDAGGYNEQFF	TGTGCCAGCAGTCAAGACGCGGGGGGGTACAATGAGCAGTTCTTC
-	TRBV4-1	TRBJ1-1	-	CASSHRDISEAFF	TGCGCCAGCAGCCACCGGGACATCTCTGAAGCTTTCTTT
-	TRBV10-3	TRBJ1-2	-	CAISEFDSPNYGYTF	TGTGCCATCAGTGAGTTCGACAGCCCTAACTATGGCTACACCTTC
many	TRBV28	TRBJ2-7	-	CASSPRTADSYEQYF	TGTGCCAGCAGCCCTAGGACAGCCGACTCCTACGAGCAGTACTTC
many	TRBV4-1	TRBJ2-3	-	CASSREVTGGTDTQYF	TGCGCCAGCAGCCGAGAGGTAACGGGGGGCACAGATACGCAGTATTTT
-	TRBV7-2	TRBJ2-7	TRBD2	CASSLARGTPSYEQYF	TGTGCCAGCAGCTTAGCGCGGGGGACCCCATCCTACGAGCAGTACTTC
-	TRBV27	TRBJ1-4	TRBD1	CASSLGITGVGEKLFF	TGTGCCAGCAGTTTAGGGATCACAGGGGTGGGAGAAAAACTGTTTTTT
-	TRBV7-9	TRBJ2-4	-	CASSLVVTAWDIQYF	TGTGCCAGCAGCCTAGTAGTGACAGCCTGGGACATTCAGTACTTC
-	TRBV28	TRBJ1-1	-	CASRSYTGKDTEAFF	TGTGCCAGCAGATCTTATACAGGGAAGGACACTGAAGCTTTCTTT
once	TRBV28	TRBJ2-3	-	CASSLHGGGVTDTQYF	TGTGCCAGCAGTTTGCATGGAGGGGGTGTCACAGATACGCAGTATTTT
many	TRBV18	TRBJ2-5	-	CASSPRDGKETQYF	TGTGCCAGCTCACCCCGGGACGGTAAAGAGACCCAGTACTTC
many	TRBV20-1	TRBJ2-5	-	CSARDQEGTAETQYF	TGCAGTGCTAGAGATCAGGAGGGGACAGCGGAGACCCAGTACTTC
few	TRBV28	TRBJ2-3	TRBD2	CASSLPGGPSDTQYF	TGTGCCAGCAGTTTACCGGGGGGGCCTTCAGATACGCAGTATTTT
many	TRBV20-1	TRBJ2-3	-	CSARDHLASTDTQYF	TGCAGTGCTAGAGACCACCTGGCTAGCACAGATACGCAGTATTTT
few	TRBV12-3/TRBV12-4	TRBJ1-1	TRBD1	CASSPTGTGGTEAFF	TGTGCCAGCAGTCCGACCGGGACAGGAGGCACTGAAGCTTTCTTT
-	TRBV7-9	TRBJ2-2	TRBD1	CASSKDRGITGELFF	TGTGCCAGCAGCAAAGACAGGGGAATTACCGGGGAGCTGTTTTTT
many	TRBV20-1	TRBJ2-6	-	CSATSSGAGANVLTF	TGCAGTGCTACCTCTTCCGGTGCTGGGGCCAACGTCCTGACTTTC
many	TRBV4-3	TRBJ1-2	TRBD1	CASSQDIGGWGYTF	TGCGCCAGCAGCCAAGATATAGGGGGCTGGGGCTACACCTTC
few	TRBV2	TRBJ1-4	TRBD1	CASSPWDRGKLFF	TGTGCCAGCAGCCCTTGGGACAGGGGCAAACTGTTTTTT
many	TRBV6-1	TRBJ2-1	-	CASSPEDFPYNEQFF	TGTGCCAGCAGCCCCGAGGATTTCCCCTACAATGAGCAGTTCTTC
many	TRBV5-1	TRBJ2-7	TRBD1	CASSLGLGTGAYEQYF	TGCGCCAGCAGCTTGGGACTCGGGACAGGGGCCTACGAGCAGTACTTC
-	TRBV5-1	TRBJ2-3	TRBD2	CASSTGTSSTDTQYF	TGCGCCAGCAGCACCGGGACTAGCAGCACAGATACGCAGTATTTT
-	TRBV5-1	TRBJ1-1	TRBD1	CASSWGQGSAEAFF	TGCGCCAGCAGCTGGGGACAGGGGAGCGCTGAAGCTTTCTTT
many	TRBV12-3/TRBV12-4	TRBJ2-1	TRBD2	CASRTGTSGSNEQFF	TGTGCCAGCAGAACCGGGACTAGCGGCAGTAATGAGCAGTTCTTC
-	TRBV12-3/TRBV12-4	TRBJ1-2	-	CASSLAGGAHGYTF	TGTGCCAGCAGTTTAGCTGGGGGGGCGCATGGCTACACCTTC
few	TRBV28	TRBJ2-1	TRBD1	CASSLGGTGTYEQFF	TGTGCCAGCAGTTTAGGCGGGACAGGTACCTACGAGCAGTTCTTC
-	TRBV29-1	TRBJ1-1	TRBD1	CSLNRGLMNTEAFF	TGCAGCCTAAACAGGGGATTGATGAACACTGAAGCTTTCTTT
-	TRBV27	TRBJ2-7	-	CASSLLGSDYEQYF	TGTGCCAGCAGTTTATTGGGGTCGGACTACGAGCAGTACTTC
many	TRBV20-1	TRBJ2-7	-	CSVTPPVGRGRDEQYF	TGCAGTGTTACCCCCCCAGTAGGCAGGGGAAGGGACGAGCAGTACTTC
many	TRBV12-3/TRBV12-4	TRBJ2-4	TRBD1	CASSPTGTKNIQYF	TGTGCCAGCAGCCCGACAGGGACCAAAAACATTCAGTACTTC
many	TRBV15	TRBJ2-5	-	CATSRESASETQYF	TGTGCCACCAGCAGAGAATCGGCGTCGGAGACCCAGTACTTC
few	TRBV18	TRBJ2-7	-	CASSPLLGRVENEQYF	TGTGCCAGCTCACCACTTTTAGGCAGGGTGGAAAACGAGCAGTACTTC
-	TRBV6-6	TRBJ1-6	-	CASQRGGPGAYNSPLHF	TGTGCCAGTCAGAGGGGAGGTCCGGGAGCCTATAATTCACCCCTCCACTTT
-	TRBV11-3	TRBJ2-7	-	CASSLGGFQQYF	TGTGCCAGCAGCTTAGGCGGGTTCCAGCAGTACTTC